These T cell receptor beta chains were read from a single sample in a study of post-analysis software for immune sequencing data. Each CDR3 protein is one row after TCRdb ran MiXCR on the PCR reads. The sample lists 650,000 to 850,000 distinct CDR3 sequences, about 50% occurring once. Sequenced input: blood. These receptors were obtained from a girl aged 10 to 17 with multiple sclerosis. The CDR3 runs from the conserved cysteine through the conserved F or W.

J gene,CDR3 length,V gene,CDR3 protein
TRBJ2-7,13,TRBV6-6,CASRTQGNYEQYF
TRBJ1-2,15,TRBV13,CASSLEQGANYGYTF
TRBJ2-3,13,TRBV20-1,CSARVREADTQYF
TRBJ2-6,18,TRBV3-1,CASSPRTGGKSGANVLTF
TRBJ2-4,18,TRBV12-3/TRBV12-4,CATQKGREIVADKNIQYF
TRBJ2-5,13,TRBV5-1,CASSLWYQETQYF
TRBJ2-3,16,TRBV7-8,CASSSRRAPSTDTQYF
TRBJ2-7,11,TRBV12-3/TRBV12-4,CASSLAQEQYF
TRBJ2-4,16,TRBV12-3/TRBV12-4,CASSSPQGHHGNIQYF
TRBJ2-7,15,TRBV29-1,CSAQGPNGVSYEQYF
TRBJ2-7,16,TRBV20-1,CSAREAASAYLYEQYF
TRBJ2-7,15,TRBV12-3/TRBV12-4,CASSFVSGAPGEQYF
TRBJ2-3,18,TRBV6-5,CASSFQPLAGSITDTQYF
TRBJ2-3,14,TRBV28,CASSLEGQEDTQYF
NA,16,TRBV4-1,CASSTGLAGVLIEQYF
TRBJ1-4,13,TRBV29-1,CSVVEALLGKLFF
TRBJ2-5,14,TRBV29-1,CSVSWSAGEETQYF
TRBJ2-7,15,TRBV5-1,CASSLGGTTGGEQYF
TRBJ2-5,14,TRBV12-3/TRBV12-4,CASKSDRGLETQYF
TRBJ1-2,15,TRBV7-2,CASSWAGGADYGYTF
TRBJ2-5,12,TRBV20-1,CSAPKTEGTQYF
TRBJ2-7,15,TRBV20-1,CSARRGASGFREQYF
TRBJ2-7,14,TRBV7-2,CASSLVQEAYEQYF
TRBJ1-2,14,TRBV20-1,CSARDQGTSHGYTF
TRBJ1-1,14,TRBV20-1,CSAPRGQGNTEAFF
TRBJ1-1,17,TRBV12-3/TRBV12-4,CASSGGIDRVLNTEAFF
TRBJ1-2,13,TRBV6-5,CASRTGPREGYTF
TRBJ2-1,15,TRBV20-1,CSARDITSGRVGQFF
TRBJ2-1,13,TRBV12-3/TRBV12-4,CASRGRVYNEQFF
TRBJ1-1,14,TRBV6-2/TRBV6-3,CASSLSKGNTEAFF
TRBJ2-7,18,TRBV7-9,CASSHARIASGDRGEQYF
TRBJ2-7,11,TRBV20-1,CSVPVSYEQYF
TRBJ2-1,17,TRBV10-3,CAIRRLAVPSSYNEQFF
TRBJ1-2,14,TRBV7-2,CASSLDRFNYGYTF
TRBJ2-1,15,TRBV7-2,CASSYSGGASNEQFF
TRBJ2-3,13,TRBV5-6,CASNMGITDTQYF
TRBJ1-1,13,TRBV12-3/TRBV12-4,CASRATQGTEAFF
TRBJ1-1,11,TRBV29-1,CSVSAGEGAFF
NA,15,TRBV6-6,CASTLPGPIIYEQYF
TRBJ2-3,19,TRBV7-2,CASSLAVTSGGELEDTQYF
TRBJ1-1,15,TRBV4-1,CASSPLAGKNTEAFF
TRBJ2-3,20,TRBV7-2,CASSPPYRLASSVATDTQYF
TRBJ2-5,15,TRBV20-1,CSGIGRTADQKTQYF
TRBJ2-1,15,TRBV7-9,CASSHLAGAKGEQFF
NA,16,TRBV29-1,CSVEPIAGEFRETQYF
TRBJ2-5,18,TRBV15,CATSRSGGASAAQETQYF
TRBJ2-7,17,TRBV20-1,CSARDLVAGGSSYEQYF
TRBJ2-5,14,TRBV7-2,CASRPSGGQETQYF
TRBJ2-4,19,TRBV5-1,CASSLAEVGWDRGKNIQYF
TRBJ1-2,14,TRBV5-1,CASSLRGGSYGYTF
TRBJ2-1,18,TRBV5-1,CASSLALLAGGPYNEQFF
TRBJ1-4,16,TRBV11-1,CASSRDRGRRGEKLFF
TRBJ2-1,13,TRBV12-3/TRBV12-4,CASTTFRLYEQFF
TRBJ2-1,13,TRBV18,CASSPPSNNEQFF
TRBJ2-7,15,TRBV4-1,CASSHRTEATYEQYF
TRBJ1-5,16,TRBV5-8,CASSLGTHEGNQPQHF
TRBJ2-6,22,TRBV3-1,CASSQPHVRPGQGSSGANVLTF
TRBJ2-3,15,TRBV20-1,CSARDPAGGPDTQYF
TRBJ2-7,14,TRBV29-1,CSVGTISGNYEQYF